These 12 T cell receptor beta chains originate from one sample sequenced in a study of blood T cell repertoires in COVID-19. The protocol was immunoSEQ multiplex PCR, while the TCRdb copy is restricted to in-frame clones and leaves out a portion. The sample holds around 440,000 clones, 70% to 90% seen once. Sequencing used peripheral blood. These receptors all come from a woman aged 45-65 years with COVID-19, enrolled during active disease.

This chain uses TRBV18 with TRBJ1-1; D is possibly TRBD1 (6 bases). Between the trimmed V and J ends, which lost 5 bases and 0 bases, there was a span of 10 bases. The CDR3 length is 14 residues. Germline CDR1 reads KGHSH; CDR2 reads LQKENI. This chain's CDR3 is CASSTGQLNTEAFF. The CDR3 nucleotides are TGTGCCAGCTCAACGGGACAATTGAACACTGAAGCTTTCTTT.

As to this clone: Other DNA variants within this sample encode the same CDR3. The V and J genes are TRBV30 and TRBJ1-1, with D unresolved. Trimming removed 1 base at V and 0 bases at J, with 6 bases between. The CDR3 runs to 13 residues. Germline-derived CDR1 and CDR2 are GTSNPN and SVGIG (reference sequence). CDR3 sequence: CAWSGQVNTEAFF. As DNA, the CDR3 is TGTGCCTGGAGTGGGCAGGTGAACACTGAAGCTTTCTTT.

Turning to this clone: The same CDR3 also results from other DNA sequences found in this sample. The chain combines TRBV2 with TRBJ1-3; a weak D match, TRBD1 (5 bases). With 3 bases removed from V and 0 bases from J, the gap between germline ends came to 9 bases. The CDR3 has 15 residues. From germline, CDR1 is SNHLY and CDR2 FYNNEI. Here the CDR3 reads CASSEGLLSGNTIYF. In DNA form, the CDR3 reads TGTGCCAGCAGTGAGGGACTGCTCTCTGGAAACACCATATATTTT.

This rearrangement joins TRBV6-5 to TRBJ1-2, with 7 positions matching TRBD1. The ends lost 6 bases at V and 6 bases at J; junction bases unmatched: 10. CDR3 length: 14 residues. CDR1 is MNHEY, CDR2 SVGAGI, per germline. The CDR3: CASSWQGERNGYTF. In nucleotides, the CDR3 is TGTGCCAGCAGCTGGCAGGGGGAGAGAAATGGCTACACCTTC.

The chain joins TRBV30 to TRBJ1-6, with TRBD1 matching over 8 bases. After removal of 4 bases from V and 10 bases from J, the junction contained 12 bases not matched to a gene. This CDR3 spans 15 amino acids. Germline CDR1 is GTSNPN and CDR2 is SVGIG (reference sequence). CDR3 nucleotides: TGTGCCTGGAACACAGGGGGGGAGGGAAGCTCACCCCTCCACTTT. It codes for CAWNTGGEGSSPLHF. The complete variable domain, with remaining parts taken from reference TRBV30 and TRBJ1-6, reads SQTIHQWPATLVQPVGSPLSLECTVEGTSNPNLYWYRQAAGRGLQLLFYSVGIGQISSEVPQNLSASRPQDRQFILSSKKLLLSDSGFYLCAWNTGGEGSSPLHFGNGTRLTVT.

V usage is TRBV11-3 and J usage is TRBJ1-3; TRBD1 matches at 8 bases. Losses at the gene ends were 4 bases for V and 0 bases for J; bases not matched to a gene: 5. CDR3 length: 16 residues. Germline V CDR1 and CDR2: SGHNT, YENEEA. The CDR3 region is CASSYTTGDSGNTIYF. CDR3 sequence (DNA): TGTGCCAGCAGCTACACGACAGGGGACTCTGGAAACACCATATATTTT.

This rearrangement joins TRBV9 to TRBJ1-2; D is unresolved. The germline V gene has CDR1 SGDLS and CDR2 YYNGEE. The CDR3 runs 15 residues. The V end was cut by 2 bases, the J end by 4 bases, with 15 bases between. CDR3 DNA sequence: TGTGCCAGCAGCGTCCGAGACTCATCCGGCTATGGCTACACCTTC. Encoded protein: CASSVRDSSGYGYTF. Full variable domain (remainder filled in from reference TRBV9 and TRBJ1-2): DSGVTQTPKHLITATGQRVTLRCSPRSGDLSVYWYQQSLDQGLQFLIQYYNGEERAKGNILERFSAQQFPDLHSELNLSSLELGDSALYFCASSVRDSSGYGYTFGSGTRLTVV.

CDR3 region: CSASWGGGQPQHF. The CDR3, as DNA: TGCAGTGCTAGTTGGGGGGGCGGTCAGCCCCAGCATTTT. V usage is TRBV20-1 and J usage is TRBJ1-5, with D possibly being TRBD1 (6 bases). The CDR3 sequence is 13 residues long. The V end was cut by 3 bases, the J end by 6 bases, with 12 bases between. Looked up from germline, CDR1 is DFQATT and CDR2 is SNEGSKA (reference sequence).

This clone was recorded only once. V usage is TRBV30 and J usage is TRBJ2-7; D is unclear. CDR1 is GTSNPN and CDR2 is SVGIG in the germline V gene (reference sequence). This CDR3 is 12 amino acids long. V lost 1 base and J lost 2, with 6 bases in between. CDR3 in DNA: TGTGCCTGGAGTGACAGACCCTACGAGCAGTACTTC. It codes for CAWSDRPYEQYF.

This clone was seen just once. This chain joins TRBV7-9 and TRBJ2-7, with 7 bases lining up with TRBD2. The CDR3 sequence is 11 residues long. Germline V CDR1 and CDR2: SEHNR, FQNEAQ (reference sequence). Trimming removed 7 bases from V and 6 bases from J; junction bases left unmatched: 3. The CDR3 bases are TGTGCCAGCACCGCGGGGGTCGAGCAGTACTTC. Residues: CASTAGVEQYF.

Note on this clone: Other DNA sequences of this sample code for an identical CDR3. The chain joins TRBV7-2 to TRBJ1-2, with 8 bases fitting TRBD1. Germline CDR1 SGHTA, CDR2 FQGNSA. This CDR3 has 13 amino acids. J lost 7 bases, V lost 3 bases, and 4 bases had no gene match. CDR3 sequence: CASSFQGASGYTF. For the CDR3, the DNA is TGTGCCAGCAGCTTTCAGGGGGCTAGTGGCTACACCTTC.

This clone was seen a few times. The V call is TRBV5-1, the J call TRBJ2-3; 11 bases agree with TRBD1. The junction had 4 bases not matched to a gene; V was cut back by 2 bases and J by 2 bases. CDR3 length equals 16 residues. The germline CDR1 and CDR2 sequences are SGHRS and YFSETQ. Here the CDR3 reads CASSFGQGADTDTQYF. As DNA, the CDR3 is TGCGCCAGCAGCTTCGGACAGGGGGCTGACACAGATACGCAGTATTTT. The full variable domain, rest sourced from reference TRBV5-1 and TRBJ2-3, is KAGVTQTPRYLIKTRGQQVTLSCSPISGHRSVSWYQQTPGQGLQFLFEYFSETQRNKGNFPGRFSGRQFSNSRSEMNVSTLELGDSALYLCASSFGQGADTDTQYFGPGTRLTVL.